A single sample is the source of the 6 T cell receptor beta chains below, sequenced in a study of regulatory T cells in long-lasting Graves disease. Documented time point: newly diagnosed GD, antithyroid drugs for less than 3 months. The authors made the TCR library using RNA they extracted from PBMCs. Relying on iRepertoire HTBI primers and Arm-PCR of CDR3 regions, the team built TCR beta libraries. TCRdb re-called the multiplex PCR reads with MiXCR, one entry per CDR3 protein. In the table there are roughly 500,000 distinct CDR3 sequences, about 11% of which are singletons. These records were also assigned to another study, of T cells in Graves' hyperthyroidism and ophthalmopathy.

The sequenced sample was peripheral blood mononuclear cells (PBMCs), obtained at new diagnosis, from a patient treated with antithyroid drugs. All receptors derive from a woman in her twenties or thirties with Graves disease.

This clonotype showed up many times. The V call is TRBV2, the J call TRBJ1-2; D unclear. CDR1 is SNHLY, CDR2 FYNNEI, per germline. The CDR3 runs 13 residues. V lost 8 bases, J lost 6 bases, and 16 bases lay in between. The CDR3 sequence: CASRAYLPHGYTF. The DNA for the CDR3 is TGTGCCAGCCGGGCCTACTTACCCCATGGCTACACCTTC.

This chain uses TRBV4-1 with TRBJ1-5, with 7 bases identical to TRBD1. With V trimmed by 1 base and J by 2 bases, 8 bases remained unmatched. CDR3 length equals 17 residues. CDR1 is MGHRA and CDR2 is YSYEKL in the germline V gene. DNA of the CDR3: TGCGCCAGCAGCCAAGTCTCGGCAGGGGGTGGCAATCAGCCCCAGCATTTT. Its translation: CASSQVSAGGGNQPQHF.

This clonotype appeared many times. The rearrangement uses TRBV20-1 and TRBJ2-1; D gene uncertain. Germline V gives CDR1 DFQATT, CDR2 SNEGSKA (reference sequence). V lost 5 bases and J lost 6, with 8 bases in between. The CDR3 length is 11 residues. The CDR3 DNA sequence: TGCAGTGCTTTCCGGATCAATGAGCAGTTCTTC. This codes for CSAFRINEQFF.

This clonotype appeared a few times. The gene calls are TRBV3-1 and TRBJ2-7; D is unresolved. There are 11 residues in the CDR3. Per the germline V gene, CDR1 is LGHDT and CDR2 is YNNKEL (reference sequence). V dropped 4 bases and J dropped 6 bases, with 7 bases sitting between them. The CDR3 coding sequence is TGTGCCAGCAGCCGATACAGCGAGCAGTACTTC. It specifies CASSRYSEQYF.

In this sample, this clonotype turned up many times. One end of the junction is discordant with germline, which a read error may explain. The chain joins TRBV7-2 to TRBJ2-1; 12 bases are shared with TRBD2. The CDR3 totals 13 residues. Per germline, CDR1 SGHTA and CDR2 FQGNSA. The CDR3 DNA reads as TGTGCCAGCAGCTTCGGGCTAGCGGGAGGGGTCCTCTTC. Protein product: CASSFGLAGGVLF. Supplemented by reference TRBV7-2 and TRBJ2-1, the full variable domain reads GAGVSQSPSNKVTEKGKDVELRCDPISGHTALYWYRQSLGQGLEFLIYFQGNSAPDKSGLPSDRFSAERTGGSVSTLTIQRTQQEDSAVYLCASSFGLAGGVLFGPGTRLTVL.

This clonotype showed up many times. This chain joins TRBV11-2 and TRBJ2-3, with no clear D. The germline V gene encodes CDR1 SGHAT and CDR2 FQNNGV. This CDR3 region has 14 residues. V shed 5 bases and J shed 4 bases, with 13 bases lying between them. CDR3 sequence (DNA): TGTGCCAGCAGCCCCGCATTGGGCCCAGATACGCAGTATTTT. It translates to CASSPALGPDTQYF.